These 16 T cell receptor beta chains were all obtained from the same sample, sequenced in a study of blood T cell repertoires in COVID-19. Measured with immunoSEQ multiplex PCR; TCRdb has only the in-frame clones, and not every one. The sample yields roughly 42,000 clones, roughly nine tenths seen once. Sequenced: peripheral blood. The receptors shown here come from a man aged 60 to 69 with acute or convalescent COVID-19.

The chain employs TRBV21-1 and TRBJ1-1; the table's D call TRBD1 went unverified against the DNA. TRBV21-1 is shown as a pseudogene. The CDR3 covers 13 residues. The CDR3 DNA reads as TGTGCCAGCAGCGGGGGCAGGAACACTGAAGCTTTCTTT. Protein: CASSGGRNTEAFF.

This clone was seen only once. The V and J genes are TRBV5-6 and TRBJ1-2, with 7 bases aligning to TRBD1. Trimming at V came to 7 bases and at J to 4 bases, leaving 13 bases not matched to a gene. Looked up from germline, CDR1 is SGHDT and CDR2 is YYEEEE. This CDR3 contains 15 residues. The CDR3 nucleotides are TGTGCCAGCGGAAAAAGGGGGACAGCAACCTATGGCTACACCTTC. Translation gives CASGKRGTATYGYTF.

V usage is TRBV9 and J usage is TRBJ2-1; no definite D call. CDR3 length: 15 residues. Germline V lookup: CDR1 SGDLS, CDR2 YYNGEE. V lost 0 bases and J lost 0, with 7 bases in between. This chain's CDR3 is CASSVVGSSYNEQFF. CDR3 nucleotide sequence: TGTGCCAGCAGCGTAGTCGGTAGCTCCTACAATGAGCAGTTCTTC.

The chain employs TRBV7-6 and TRBJ2-2; the D gene is possibly TRBD1 (6 bases). The CDR3 length is 16 residues. V gave up 2 bases and J gave up 4 bases, with 14 bases separating them. Germline V CDR1 and CDR2: SGHVS, FNYEAQ. CDR3 sequence (DNA): TGTGCCAGCAGCTTACGGGCAGGGGATATCACCGGGGAGCTGTTTTTT. Translated, it gives CASSLRAGDITGELFF.

The V and J genes are TRBV19 and TRBJ1-2; weak D call: TRBD1 (5 bases). The germline V and J ends were trimmed by 5 bases and 7 bases, with 14 bases remaining between them. Germline lookup yields CDR1 LNHDA and CDR2 SQIVND (reference sequence). The CDR3 runs 13 residues. The CDR3 protein is CASSPPGRGGYTF. CDR3 nucleotides: TGTGCCAGTAGTCCGCCAGGGAGGGGTGGCTACACCTTC. Full variable domain (outside the CDR3, taken from reference TRBV19 and TRBJ1-2): DGGITQSPKYLFRKEGQNVTLSCEQNLNHDAMYWYRQDPGQGLRLIYYSQIVNDFQKGDIAEGYSVSREKKESFPLTVTSAQKNPTAFYLCASSPPGRGGYTFGSGTRLTVV.

V is TRBV9 and J is TRBJ1-2; maybe TRBD1 (6 bases). The CDR3 length is 14 residues. The V end lost 0 bases, the J end lost 14 bases, and 20 bases lay between the germline ends. Germline V lookup: CDR1 SGDLS, CDR2 YYNGEE. The CDR3 DNA follows: TGTGCCAGCAGCGTAGAGGGTGTTGACAGGTCGCGGACCTTC. Amino acid sequence: CASSVEGVDRSRTF.

This sequence joins TRBV2 and TRBJ1-1, with 8 bases matching TRBD1. J lost 3 bases, V lost 11 bases, and 5 bases had no gene match. The CDR3 runs 12 residues. Germline CDR1 reads SNHLY; CDR2 reads FYNNEI. The CDR3 reads CAATGEDTEAFF. For the CDR3, the DNA is TGTGCCGCGACAGGGGAGGACACTGAAGCTTTCTTT.

This chain links TRBV29-1 with TRBJ2-3, with D tentatively TRBD2 (6 bases). Germline CDR1 reads SQVTM; CDR2 reads ANQGSEA. This CDR3 comprises 12 residues. V was trimmed by 7 bases and J by 3 bases, leaving 11 bases between them. CDR3 bases: TGCAGCGGGGGGGAGGCGACAGATACGCAGTATTTT. This codes for CSGGEATDTQYF.

The chain couples TRBV11-3 to TRBJ1-6; no clear D. CDR1 is SGHNT, CDR2 YENEEA, per germline. Trimming shortened V by 1 base and J by 0 bases, and 4 bases separated the two germline ends. The CDR3 runs 15 residues. CDR3 in amino acids: CASSLGSSYNSPLHF. The CDR3 DNA is TGTGCCAGCAGCTTAGGGAGCTCCTATAATTCACCCCTCCACTTT.

This clone was counted a few times. The genes are TRBV2 and TRBJ1-2; tentative D call: TRBD1 (5 bases). V was shortened by 5 bases and J by 7 bases, with 14 bases between the two germline ends. Germline assignment: CDR1 SNHLY and CDR2 FYNNEI. There are 13 residues in the CDR3. The CDR3 DNA follows: TGTGCCAGCAGTTCCGGGACTGTTGGTGGCTACACCTTC. It encodes CASSSGTVGGYTF.

The CDR3 loop is CASSQVQGAQSPLHF. The CDR3 DNA reads TGCGCCAGCAGCCAAGTTCAGGGGGCGCAGTCACCCCTCCACTTT. The V gene is TRBV4-3, the J gene TRBJ1-6, with TRBD1 matching over 8 bases. The CDR3 covers 15 residues. CDR1 is LGHNA and CDR2 is YSLEER in the germline V gene. V was clipped by 1 base and J by 10 bases; unmatched bases: 6.

This clone was recorded once. The chain couples TRBV21-1 to TRBJ2-7; the table's D gene call, TRBD1, was not cross checked with the DNA. TRBV21-1 is flagged as a pseudogene. The CDR3 totals 14 residues. CDR3 nucleotide sequence: TGTGCCAGCAGCAAAGAAGACAGGGCAGGCGAGCAGTACTTC. Amino acid sequence: CASSKEDRAGEQYF.

This chain connects TRBV15 to TRBJ1-5; TRBD1 is a possible D gene (6 bases). Germline CDR1 is LNHNV and CDR2 is YYDKDF (reference sequence). CDR3 size: 13 residues. The V and J ends lost 2 bases and 4 bases respectively, with 6 bases between them. The CDR3 DNA reads as TGTGCCACCAGCAGACAGGGGAATCAGCCCCAGCATTTT. Its translation is CATSRQGNQPQHF.

This chain connects TRBV5-1 to TRBJ2-7; D ambiguous. V shed 6 bases and J shed 5 bases, with 12 bases lying between them. CDR1 and CDR2 (germline): SGHRS, YFSETQ. The CDR3 loop spans 12 amino acids. CDR3 DNA sequence: TGCGCCAGCACCCTCGCAGGTGACGAGCAGTACTTC. Amino acid sequence: CASTLAGDEQYF. Filled out from reference TRBV5-1 and TRBJ2-7, the complete variable domain reads KAGVTQTPRYLIKTRGQQVTLSCSPISGHRSVSWYQQTPGQGLQFLFEYFSETQRNKGNFPGRFSGRQFSNSRSEMNVSTLELGDSALYLCASTLAGDEQYFGPGTRLTVT.

This clone was picked up a small number of times. The chain recombines TRBV12-3 or TRBV12-4 with TRBJ2-7; maybe TRBD2 (6 bases). The CDR3 sequence is 13 residues long. V lost 5 bases and J 3 bases, leaving 11 bases between the germline ends. The CDR3 DNA follows: TGTGCCAGCAGTGCGGGACGCCTCTACGAGCAGTACTTC. Protein: CASSAGRLYEQYF.

The sample holds one count of this clone. J is TRBJ1-1 and V is TRBV10-3; tentative D call: TRBD1 (5 bases). The CDR3 is 14 amino acids. V shed 2 bases and J shed 5 bases, with 12 bases lying between them. CDR1 and CDR2 (germline): ENHRY, SYGVKD. The DNA of the CDR3 is TGTGCCATCAGTGAGGGGGGAGGTCAGACTGAAGCTTTCTTT. This encodes CAISEGGGQTEAFF.